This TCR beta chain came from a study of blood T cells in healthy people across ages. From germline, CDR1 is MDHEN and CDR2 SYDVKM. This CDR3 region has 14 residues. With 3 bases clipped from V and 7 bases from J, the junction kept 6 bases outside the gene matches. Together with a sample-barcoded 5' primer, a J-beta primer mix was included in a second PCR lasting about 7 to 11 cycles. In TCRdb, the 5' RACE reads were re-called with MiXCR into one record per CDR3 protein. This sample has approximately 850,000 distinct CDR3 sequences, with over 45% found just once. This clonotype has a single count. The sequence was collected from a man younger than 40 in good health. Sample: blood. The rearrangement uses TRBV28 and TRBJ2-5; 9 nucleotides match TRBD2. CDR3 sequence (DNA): TGTGCCAGCAGTTTTTTAGCGGGGGCAGCGACCCAGTACTTC. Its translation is CASSFLAGAATQYF.